The TCR beta chain under discussion was sequenced for a study of T cell repertoires in aging, cancer and after chemotherapy. Overall study context: Donors were grouped into six age bands spanning 30 or younger through 70 or older. Patients with glioblastoma brain tumors were sampled before and after temozolomide-based therapy. Study-wide results and limits: Median generation probability rose over the chemotherapy interval in each cancer cohort, suggesting rebound thymic output.

TCR beta rearrangements were amplified from peripheral blood genomic DNA. Rearranged V-D-J TRB sequences were amplified with a mixed TRB-A/B primer pool. MiXCR, applied by TCRdb to the multiplex PCR reads, yields one record per CDR3 protein. The sample contains just under 4,500 distinct CDR3 sequences, 64% of which appear only once. A note on this clonotype: Its matching antigen is unknown.

CDR1 MNHEY and CDR2 SMNVEV come from the germline V gene (reference sequence). The length of the CDR3 is 14 residues. With V trimmed by 0 bases and J by 12 bases, 7 bases remained unmatched. The chain is built from TRBV27 and TRBJ2-2; 7 bases are a match to TRBD1. This clonotype was sampled from a human donor with a solid tumor. Sequences were obtained from blood. CDR3 DNA sequence: TGTGCCAGCAGTTTATCGAGACAGGGACAACAGCTGTTTTTT. Its translation: CASSLSRQGQQLFF.